This T cell receptor (beta chain) was retrieved from a study of CD8 T cells in ankylosing spondylitis. Study findings and constraints: Past studies reported some motif variants in reactive arthritis synovial fluid and blood.

From the 5' RACE reads, TCRdb called clonotypes with MiXCR, one entry per CDR3 protein. The data hold approximately 25,000 distinct CDR3 sequences, with 2.5% observed a single time. V was pared by 4 bases and J by 5 bases, with 24 bases between. Germline V gene data show CDR1 as SGDLS and CDR2 as YYNGEE. CDR3 size: 18 residues. In its sample, this clonotype was seen many times. Its target is unknown. The sequenced sample consisted of blood, either unsorted or a sorted T cell fraction (not recorded which). The chain combines TRBV9 with TRBJ2-2, with D possibly matching TRBD1 (6 bases). The TCR comes from a female donor with ankylosing spondylitis or in good health (not recorded which). The CDR3 DNA is TGTGCCAGCAGCCTTCGGGACATATTAGGCGGGCAGACCGGGGAGCTGTTTTTT. It specifies CASSLRDILGGQTGELFF. Supplemented by reference TRBV9 and TRBJ2-2, the full variable domain reads DSGVTQTPKHLITATGQRVTLRCSPRSGDLSVYWYQQSLDQGLQFLIQYYNGEERAKGNILERFSAQQFPDLHSELNLSSLELGDSALYFCASSLRDILGGQTGELFFGEGSRLTVL.